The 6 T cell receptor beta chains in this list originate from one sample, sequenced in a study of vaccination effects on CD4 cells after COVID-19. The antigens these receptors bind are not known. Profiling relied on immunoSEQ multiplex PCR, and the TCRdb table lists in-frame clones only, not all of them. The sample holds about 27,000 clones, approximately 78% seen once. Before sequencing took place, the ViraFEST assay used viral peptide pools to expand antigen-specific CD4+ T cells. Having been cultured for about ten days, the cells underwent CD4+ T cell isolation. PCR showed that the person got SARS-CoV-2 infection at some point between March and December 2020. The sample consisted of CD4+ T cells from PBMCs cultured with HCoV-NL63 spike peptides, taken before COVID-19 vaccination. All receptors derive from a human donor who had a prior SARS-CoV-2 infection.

This CDR3 reads CASSWTGASEAFF. CDR3 nucleotides: TGTGCCAGCAGCTGGACAGGAGCAAGTGAAGCTTTCTTT. The J gene is TRBJ1-1, the V gene TRBV7-9, with 7 bases that match TRBD1. Germline V CDR1 and CDR2: SEHNR, FQNEAQ (reference sequence). V gave up 4 bases and J gave up 7 bases; unmatched junction bases: 6. This CDR3 has 13 residues.

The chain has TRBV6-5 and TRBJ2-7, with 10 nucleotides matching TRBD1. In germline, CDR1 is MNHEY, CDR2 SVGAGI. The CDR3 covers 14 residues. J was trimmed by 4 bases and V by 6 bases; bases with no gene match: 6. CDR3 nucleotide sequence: TGTGCCAGCAGGCGGGACAGGGGTTTATACGAGCAGTACTTC. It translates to CASRRDRGLYEQYF.

The CDR3 bases are TGTGCCAGCAGCCCAACAGGGTACTCTGGAAACACCATATATTTT. Protein product: CASSPTGYSGNTIYF. This chain connects TRBV7-8 to TRBJ1-3; D possibly corresponds to TRBD1 (6 bases). From germline, CDR1 is SGHVS and CDR2 FQNEAQ. CDR3 length equals 15 residues. Trimming cost V 5 bases and J 0 bases, with 11 bases left between them.

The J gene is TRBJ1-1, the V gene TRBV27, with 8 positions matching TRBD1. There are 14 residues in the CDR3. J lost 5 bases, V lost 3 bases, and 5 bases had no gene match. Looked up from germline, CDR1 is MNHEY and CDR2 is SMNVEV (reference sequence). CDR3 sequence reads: CASSLPGGRTEAFF. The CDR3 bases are TGTGCCAGCAGTTTGCCAGGGGGCAGAACTGAAGCTTTCTTT.

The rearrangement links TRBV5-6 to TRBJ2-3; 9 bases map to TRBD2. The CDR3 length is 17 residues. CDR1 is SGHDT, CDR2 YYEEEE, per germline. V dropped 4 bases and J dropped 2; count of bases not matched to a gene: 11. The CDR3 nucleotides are TGTGCCAGCAGCCTCAGAATGACTAGCGGTTTCACAGATACGCAGTATTTT. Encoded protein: CASSLRMTSGFTDTQYF.

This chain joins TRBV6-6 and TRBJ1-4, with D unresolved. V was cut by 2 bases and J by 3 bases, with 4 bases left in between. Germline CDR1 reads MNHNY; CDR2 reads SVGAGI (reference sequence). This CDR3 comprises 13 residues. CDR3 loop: CASSYVPNEKLFF. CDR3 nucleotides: TGTGCCAGCAGTTACGTCCCTAATGAAAAACTGTTTTTT.